This T cell receptor (beta chain) originates from a study of blood T cell repertoires in COVID-19. V lost 0 bases and J lost 0, with 11 bases in between. The CDR3 is 16 amino acids. Germline values: CDR1 ENHRY, CDR2 SYGVKD. The assay was immunoSEQ multiplex PCR, and TCRdb's table has in-frame clones only and misses some. The top ten clones hold approximately 6.7% of a sample with over 90,000 clones, roughly four fifths of them seen once. The specimen sequenced was peripheral blood. The rearrangement uses TRBV10-3 and TRBJ2-5; D unclear. The TCR sequence derives from a man aged 50-60 years with active or convalescent COVID-19. CDR3 region: CAISESETTYQETQYF. CDR3 in DNA: TGTGCCATCAGTGAGTCGGAAACTACCTACCAAGAGACCCAGTACTTC.